The TCR beta chain described here comes from a study of post-analysis software for immune sequencing data (dated by TCRdb to about 2015). About the full investigation: Relapsing-remitting, secondary progressive and progressive-relapsing multiple sclerosis were recorded as disease courses, and subtype annotation was lacking for some patients. Patient repertoires were compared against some twelve previously published healthy control repertoires from donors aged 6 to 25 years. A subset of samples was prepared in parallel using single-end sample barcoding, then pooled and co-amplified after Illumina adapter ligation. Here is what the overall study found, with its caveats: About five TRBV segments, including TRBV5-6, TRBV5-1 and TRBV20-1, were significantly more frequent in patients than controls. Strong co-clustering of samples prepared in the same batch was shown by direct clustering with F measure, prompting a batch-effect correction. Significantly lower normalized Chao1 diversity was found in multiple sclerosis patients than in controls, suggesting substantial peripheral T-cell clonal expansion. The multiple sclerosis patient group was slightly younger than the control group.

TCR beta repertoires were profiled from peripheral blood of under 15 young patients with multiple sclerosis to demonstrate the VDJtools post-analysis software. The multiple sclerosis patients were children and adolescents ranging in age from roughly 6 to 15 years. Receptor amplification or capture employed PCR. The reads were generated on an Illumina HiSeq 2500. Unique molecular identifiers were incorporated into TCR beta cDNA libraries to reduce PCR and sequencing biases. Every 1 to 10 million input T cells yielded approximately 500,000 cDNA molecules, meaning each molecule approximated one T cell. Patient libraries were prepared and sequenced with the same protocol used for the earlier healthy control dataset. Within a given batch, samples were prepared together, multiplexed and sequenced on the same HiSeq lane. On the study's bioinformatics: Raw barcoded reads were processed with MIGEC, discarding single-read molecular identifier groups before consensus assembly and CDR3 extraction. Clonotype tables were post-analysed with VDJtools, normalizing diversity by down-sampling all datasets to the smallest sample size. Repertoire overlap clustering matched CDR3 amino acid but not nucleotide sequences to correct batch-related cross-sample contamination. In-frame beta chains were kept once TCRdb had trimmed the public reads at Q25 with fastp and called clones with MiXCR. Merged by CDR3 protein, the rows form single entries marked with the most common genes and DNA. The V and J calls follow TCRdb's processing rather than the paper's. This sample holds roughly 540,000 distinct CDR3 sequences; approximately 31% were observed only once. Clones ranked in the top ten supply 5% to 6% of the sample.

Taken from the germline V gene, the CDR1 and CDR2 loops are MNHEY and SVGEGT. The junction shows trimming of 6 bases on V and 7 bases on J, and the gene matches do not reach 8 bases of it. The CDR3 runs 14 amino acids, cysteine and phenylalanine included. Only the CDR3 DNA stays, 42 bases, in frame from base 1. This clonotype occurred many times. This receptor's antigen is unknown. No much larger clonotype is one base removed from it; base qualities were not supplied. The V and J genes are TRBV6-2 or TRBV6-3 and TRBJ2-1, with 8 bases matching TRBD2. This receptor was taken from a girl under 18 with multiple sclerosis. The sample was blood. The nucleotides read TGTGCCAGCAGAGGCGGGGGGACGGTGAATGAGCAGTTCTTC. It encodes CASRGGGTVNEQFF.